This T cell receptor (beta chain) was identified during a study of radiotherapy plus CTLA-4 blockade in lung cancer. Study-wide background: Among enrolled patients, less than 20% responded and less than 40% achieved disease control.

The CDR3 extends over 18 amino acids. Germline-derived CDR1 and CDR2 are LNHNV and YYDKDF (reference sequence). After removal of 2 bases from V and 3 bases from J, the junction contained 10 bases not matched to a gene. The repertoire was sequenced with immunoSEQ multiplex PCR; TCRdb's copy has only in-frame clones and lacks some. The sample holds 40,000 to 50,000 clones, about 70% seen once. The origin of this receptor is a human donor with non-small cell lung cancer who had stable disease on radiotherapy plus ipilimumab. The sequenced sample was peripheral blood, obtained from a patient treated with radiotherapy plus ipilimumab. The chain joins TRBV15 to TRBJ1-6, with 7 bases lining up with TRBD1. The CDR3 spells CATSRPRLWDSYNSPLHF. The DNA for the CDR3 is TGTGCCACCAGCAGACCCAGGTTGTGGGACAGCTATAATTCACCCCTCCACTTT.